This T cell receptor beta chain was sequenced during a study of T-cell memory formation after mild COVID-19. Using constant-segment primers, 5'RACE produced TCR alpha and TCR beta cDNA libraries carrying sample barcodes and UMIs. One entry per CDR3 protein, called by TCRdb with MiXCR from the 5' RACE reads. This sample has 400,000 to 500,000 distinct CDR3 sequences; about 20% occur once, and the top ten carry roughly 8.4%. Points from the study as a whole: Several responding clones turned up in pre-infection memory, indicating that cross-reactive memory may have taken part. Whereas later expanders leaned CD4+, clones contracting day 15 to 85 showed a balanced CD4/CD8 makeup.

Germline V lookup: CDR1 LGHDT, CDR2 YNNKEL (reference sequence). V shed 2 bases and J shed 10 bases, with 6 bases lying between them. This CDR3 contains 11 residues. A note on this clonotype: Its target is not known.

The rearrangement links TRBV3-1 to TRBJ2-4; unclear D gene. What was sequenced was PBMCs or a T cell subset sorted from them (not recorded which). The receptor comes from an adult woman who had mild COVID-19 (a few samples of this study predate the infection). Cell type and time point are not known. The CDR3 DNA follows: TGTGCCAGCAGCCAAAGGCTGATTCAGTACTTC. Translation: CASSQRLIQYF.